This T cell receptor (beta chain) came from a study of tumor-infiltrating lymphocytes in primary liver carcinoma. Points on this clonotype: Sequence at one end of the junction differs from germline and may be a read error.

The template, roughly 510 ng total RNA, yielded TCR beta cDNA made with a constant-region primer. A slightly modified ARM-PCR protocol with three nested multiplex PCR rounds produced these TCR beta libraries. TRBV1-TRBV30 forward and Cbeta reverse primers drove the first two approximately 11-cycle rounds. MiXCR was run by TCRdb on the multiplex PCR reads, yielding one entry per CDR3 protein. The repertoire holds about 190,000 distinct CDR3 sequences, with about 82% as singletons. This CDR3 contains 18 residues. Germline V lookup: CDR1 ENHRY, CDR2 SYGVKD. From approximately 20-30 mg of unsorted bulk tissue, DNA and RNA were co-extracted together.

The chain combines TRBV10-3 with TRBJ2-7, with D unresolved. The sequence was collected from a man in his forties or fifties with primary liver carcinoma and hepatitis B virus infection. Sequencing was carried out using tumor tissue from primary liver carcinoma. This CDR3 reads CAISDPSLLDDRAYEQNF. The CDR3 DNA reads TGTGCCATCAGTGACCCATCCCTCCTGGACGATAGGGCCTACGAGCAGAACTTC.